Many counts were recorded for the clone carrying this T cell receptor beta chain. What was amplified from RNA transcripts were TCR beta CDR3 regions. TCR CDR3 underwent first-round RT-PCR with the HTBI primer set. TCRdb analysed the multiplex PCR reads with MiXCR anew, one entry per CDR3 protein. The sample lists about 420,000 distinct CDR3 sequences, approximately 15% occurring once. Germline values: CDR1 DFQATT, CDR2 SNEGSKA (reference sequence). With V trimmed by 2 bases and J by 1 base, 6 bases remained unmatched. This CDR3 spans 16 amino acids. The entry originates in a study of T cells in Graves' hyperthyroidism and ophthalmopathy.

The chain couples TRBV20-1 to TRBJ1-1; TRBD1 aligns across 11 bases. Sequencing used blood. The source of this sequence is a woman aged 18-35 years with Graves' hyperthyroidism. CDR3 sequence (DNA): TGCAGTGCTAGACCCGCCGGGACAGGGGGGAACACTGAAGCTTTCTTT. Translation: CSARPAGTGGNTEAFF.